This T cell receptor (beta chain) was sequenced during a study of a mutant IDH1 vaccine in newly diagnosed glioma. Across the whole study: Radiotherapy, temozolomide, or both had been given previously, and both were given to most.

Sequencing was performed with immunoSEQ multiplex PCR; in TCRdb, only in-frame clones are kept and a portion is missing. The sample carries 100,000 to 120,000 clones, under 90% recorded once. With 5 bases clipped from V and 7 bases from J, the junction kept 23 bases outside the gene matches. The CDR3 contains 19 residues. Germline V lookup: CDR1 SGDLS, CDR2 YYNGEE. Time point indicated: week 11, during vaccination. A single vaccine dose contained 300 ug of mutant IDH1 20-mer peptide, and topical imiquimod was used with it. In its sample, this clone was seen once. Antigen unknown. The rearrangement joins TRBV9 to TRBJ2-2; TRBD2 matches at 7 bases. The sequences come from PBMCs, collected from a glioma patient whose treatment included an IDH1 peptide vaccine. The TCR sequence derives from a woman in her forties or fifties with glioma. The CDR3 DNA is TGTGCCAGCAGTCTCGGGCGGGGCGCGGGAGTGTGGATTGGCGGGGAGCTGTTTTTT. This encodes CASSLGRGAGVWIGGELFF.